The 4 T cell receptor beta chains in this list originate from one sample, sequenced in a study of Tregs in tolerant kidney transplant recipients. Related graft donors supplied nonmyeloablative bone marrow transplants, and mixed chimerism was transient. Produced via immunoSEQ multiplex PCR; TCRdb's table is partial and in-frame only. There are tens of thousands of clones in the sample; over 70% occur only once, and about a quarter lies in the top ten. The material was CD8+ T cells from blood (PBMCs), obtained 6 months after the transplant. The receptors stem from a human patient who received a combined kidney and bone marrow transplant. Part of the T cell pool may stem from the graft donor.

The genes are TRBV6-5 and TRBJ1-2; the D is unclear. CDR1 and CDR2 (germline): MNHEY, SVGAGI. V shed 6 bases and J shed 1 base, with 6 bases lying between them. The CDR3 runs to 12 residues. The CDR3 DNA reads TGTGCCAGCAGCCCCCGTAACTATGGCTACACCTTC. Its protein product is CASSPRNYGYTF.

The chain joins TRBV5-1 to TRBJ2-7; 9 positions match TRBD1. The CDR3 sequence is 15 residues long. After removal of 3 bases from V and 5 bases from J, the junction contained 9 bases not matched to a gene. The germline V gene has CDR1 SGHRS and CDR2 YFSETQ. The CDR3 sequence: CASSSPGTGSNEQYF. For the CDR3, the DNA is TGCGCCAGCAGCTCGCCAGGGACAGGGTCCAACGAGCAGTACTTC.

This clone was seen more than once but under ten times. This chain links TRBV4-3 with TRBJ1-3; possibly TRBD1 for D (6 bases). Trimming shortened V by 0 bases and J by 2 bases, and 11 bases separated the two germline ends. CDR1 and CDR2 from the germline V gene are LGHNA and YSLEER. The CDR3 runs 16 residues. The CDR3 region has the DNA TGCGCCAGCAGCCAAGATCAAGGGGGACCTGGAAACACCATATATTTT. Residues: CASSQDQGGPGNTIYF.

The chain combines TRBV19 with TRBJ2-6, with D perhaps matching TRBD1 (5 bases). Germline V gene sequence: CDR1 LNHDA, CDR2 SQIVND (reference sequence). The V gene lost 5 bases and the J gene lost 1 base, with 12 bases spanning the gap. The CDR3 is 16 residues long. Here the CDR3 reads CASSSNQGSGANVLTF. In DNA form, the CDR3 reads TGTGCCAGTAGTTCGAACCAGGGTTCTGGGGCCAACGTCCTGACTTTC.